This T cell receptor (beta chain) was retrieved from a study of Graves' ophthalmopathy and Graves' hyperthyroidism (dated by TCRdb to 2016 to 2019). In the study overall: Peripheral blood was collected at initial diagnosis, prior to any treatment. In total, 135 blood samples were TCR-sequenced: roughly 45 ophthalmopathy, under 80 hyperthyroidism and about 17 hyperthyroidism-to-ophthalmopathy patients. Following sample collection, hyperthyroidism patients were given methimazole at a starting dose of 30 mg daily, and ophthalmopathy patients were given high-dose intravenous methylprednisolone. T-cell repertoires of thyroid tissue and blood were compared in several hyperthyroidism patients. To explore V-J signatures that distinguish ophthalmopathy from hyperthyroidism, a discovery set of more than 90 patients was enrolled, made up of 40 to 45 with ophthalmopathy and around 60 with stable hyperthyroidism. An independent validation cohort comprised 18 hyperthyroidism patients and roughly 15 patients who later progressed from hyperthyroidism to ophthalmopathy. For training and testing, the approximately 92 patients in the discovery cohort were randomly divided in a 7:3 ratio. To tell Graves' ophthalmopathy apart from Graves' hyperthyroidism, and to predict which patients would progress to ophthalmopathy, the study relied on TCR beta repertoire signatures.

Trimming at the junction amounts to 8 bases on V and 1 base on J, and the germline ends lie 20 bases apart. Including cysteine and phenylalanine, the CDR3 has 17 amino acids. The CDR3 DNA has 51 bases and is translated from base 1. Based on the germline V gene (reference sequence), the CDR1 and CDR2 sequences are LNHDA and SQIVND. Here is what the overall study found, with its caveats: In validation, the model predicted ophthalmopathy progression with nearly 71% sensitivity and 72.22% specificity; fewer than 15 predicted patients were CT-confirmed with GO in a median of approximately 6.5 months. Among expanded thyroid clonotypes with frequency above 0.001, most also showed up in blood, which suggests that blood repertoires may reflect the thyroid immune response. The 13-signature model separated ophthalmopathy from stable hyperthyroidism with approximately 85% sensitivity and approximately 83% specificity in cross-validation, and 80%/75% in the test set. Sample size was not predetermined statistically, and investigators were not blinded to group allocation.

This clonotype has ten or more counts. Its cognate antigen has yet to be identified. No base qualities exist here, and no much larger clone lies one base off it. Ophthalmopathy patients were characterized by moderately to severely active disease, a Clinical Activity Score of at least 3, a NOSPECS grade of at least 4, and a disease duration under 3 months. Patients with other autoimmune diseases, uncontrolled infections, pregnancy or lactation were excluded. Diagnosis was based on clinical symptoms, serum thyroxine, TRAb, thyroid ultrasound and orbital computed tomography. Using Ficoll-Paque density gradient centrifugation, PBMCs were isolated from over 8.5 ml of fresh peripheral blood. Total RNA was extracted using Trizol reagent, and RNA quality was checked on an Agilent 2100 Bioanalyzer. For repertoire sequencing, TCR beta CDR3 regions were amplified from RNA transcripts. HTBI primers and the Qiagen OneStep RT-PCR kit were used in a first-round RT-PCR, which was followed by a second-round multiplex PCR, size selection and purification. Sequencing of the libraries was carried out on an Illumina HiSeq2000 in paired-end mode with 100 bp reads. The authors' pipeline ran thus. SOAPnuke was used for read processing, and reads with adapters, uncalled bases, a mean Phred below 15, or no exact constant-primer or identifier match were discarded. COPE v1.2.5 was used to merge high-quality paired reads. Clonotypes were defined as unique nucleotide sequences and were aligned to IMGT TRB V, D and J references using MiTCR v1.1. Analysis was restricted to V-J combinations with a frequency above 0.0001, which covered about 99% of repertoires. For each V-J combination, a TCR clonal expansion and chaos score was defined as F50 clonal expansion divided by the chaos observed in the TCRdist matrix. Welch's t-statistics and random forest were used to narrow the features down to 10 to 15 V-J combinations, which were then fed into a naive Bayes classifier. The similarity between thyroid and blood repertoires was quantified using the Morisita-Horn index. TCRdb reprocessed the public reads (quality trimming at Q25 with fastp, clone calling with MiXCR) and kept in-frame beta chains. Each entry is one CDR3 protein sequence, shown with its most common DNA and genes. These V and J calls are TCRdb output, not the study's own analysis. This sample comprises 150,000 to 200,000 distinct CDR3 sequences, about two fifths of them detected only once. Clones ranked in the top ten supply over 7% of the sample.

The V and J genes are TRBV19 and TRBJ2-2, and the D gene may be TRBD2, 6 bases matching. This receptor was obtained from a man younger than 45 with Graves' ophthalmopathy. Donor details come from another sample of the same person, matched by shared clones. The sequenced sample was peripheral blood. CDR3 loop: CASSEGGTVKNTGELFF. The nucleotide sequence is given as TGTGCCAGTTCCGAGGGAGGAACAGTGAAGAACACCGGGGAGCTGTTTTTT.